This paragraph reports one TCR beta chain. This receptor's antigen is unknown. No much larger clone is present one base from it, and per-base qualities are unavailable. TCRbeta CDR3 regions were amplified from genomic DNA using the immunoSEQ Assay, a bias-controlled multiplex PCR. In the original analysis: Within the assay, amplification of reference gene primers was used to estimate how many nucleated cells each sample contained. Sequence reads were collapsed and filtered to measure the absolute abundance of every unique TCRbeta CDR3 rearrangement. For each sample, productive Simpson clonality was calculated as the square root of Simpson's diversity index across productive rearrangements. TCRdb took over this immuneACCESS table, retaining in-frame rearrangements with V and J assigned. Such tables are incomplete; in checked studies, under half of the missing clones stem from an unresolved V gene, and the remainder is unexplained. The V and J calls and the clone size are those of that table, but D and trimming were determined from the DNA. The sample yields under 350,000 clones; roughly 85% were counted once. The ten top clones hold 8.5% to 9.5% of the sample.

A second Seattle source provided samples from volunteer blood donors who had recovered from COVID-19. Whole blood was collected in K2EDTA tubes by collaborating institutions according to the institutions' own protocols. Collaborator samples were shipped for TCRbeta analysis as frozen whole blood, isolated PBMCs, or DNA extracted from either sample type. The data originate from a study of blood T cell repertoires in COVID-19 (dated by TCRdb to 2018 to 2021). As for the study more broadly: Samples covering the acute and convalescent phases of COVID-19 were provided by collaborators in the United States, Italy and Spain. The prospective study material was composed of cDNA or gDNA derived from T cells, B-cell-depleted T cells, or PBMCs. The dataset comprised deeply sampled blood TCRbeta repertoires from subjects exposed to, actively infected with, or recovered from COVID-19. The repertoires were released in a freely available public database meant as a resource for research on the immune response to SARS-CoV-2. Samples were obtained from the ongoing ImmuneRACE study (first 160 participants) and from about 1,300 subjects provided by 6 global collaborators. Nearly every sample came with metadata listing a de-identified subject ID, COVID-19 status, age in years and sex. Where available, HLA class I and class II types were obtained from metadata supplied by the sample provider rather than from assay-based typing.

Trimming removed 5 bases from V and 1 base from J, leaving 15 bases between the germline ends. The CDR3 has 16 amino acids, counting the end cysteine and phenylalanine. Kept here is only the CDR3 DNA, which spans 48 bases and is read in frame from base 1. Via the germline V gene, CDR1 is SGHTA and CDR2 FQGTGA. What the research found in general, with its limitations: How much clinical and demographic metadata was included differed by source and by participant, and the metadata was provided uncurated.

The chain links TRBV7-3 with TRBJ1-5, and the D gene may be TRBD1, 6 bases matching. The sequence was obtained from a woman aged 45-60 years who had recovered from COVID-19. Sequences were obtained from peripheral blood. The encoded CDR3 is CASSPSQGGSNQPQHF. Here is the DNA: TGTGCCAGCAGCCCTTCACAGGGAGGGAGCAATCAGCCCCAGCATTTT.